This TCR beta chain was observed in a study of shared T cell receptors in the human thymus. Germline loops: CDR1 SGDLS, CDR2 YYNGEE. The CDR3 covers 15 residues. V lost 3 bases and J lost 5; bases outside the gene matches: 8. Assay used: immunoSEQ multiplex PCR; TCRdb lists only in-frame clones, some missing. The repertoire holds 650,000 to 950,000 clones, with over 75% as singletons. The sample was also reused in another study, on human thymus T cells.

This TCR was sampled from a girl under three years old with a congenital heart defect. This chain joins TRBV9 and TRBJ2-1; 7 bases align to TRBD1. Sequenced input: thymocytes. The DNA of the CDR3 is TGTGCCAGCAGCGCCAAGGACAGGCTTAACAATGAGCAGTTCTTC. Residues: CASSAKDRLNNEQFF.